This T cell receptor (beta chain) appears in the sequencing data of a study of cytomegalovirus exposure and HLA in healthy donors. Study-level points and caveats: An ancestry cluster, one associated with Asian ancestry, reportedly showed fewer N-insertions than the approximately 670-donor mean in a later analysis. Specific recognition of CMV antigens was confirmed in vitro for a few chains (all CMV-associated). The study reported that TCR beta sequences accurately predicted HLA-A and HLA-B alleles in most subjects.

The study sampled nominally healthy donors, though unrecorded immune exposures were likely. A remark on this clone: Its antigen remains unidentified.

PCR amplification relied on 60 Vbeta primers (plus 13 Jbeta primers). Clones were read by immunoSEQ multiplex PCR, and TCRdb kept only the in-frame ones, dropping some. The data show about 190,000 clones, about 81% seen once. The clonotype comes from a man younger than 45 in good health and CMV-seropositive. Sequencing was carried out using PBMCs.

CDR3 region: CASSPAVTSTDTQYF. DNA of the CDR3: TGCGCCAGCAGCCCAGCGGTAACTAGCACAGATACGCAGTATTTT. The J gene is TRBJ2-3, the V gene TRBV5-1; a possible D gene is TRBD2 (5 bases). Germline V gene lookup returns CDR1 SGHRS and CDR2 YFSETQ. CDR3 size: 15 residues. V was trimmed by 4 bases and J by 0 bases, leaving 12 bases between them.